Sequencing of this TCR beta chain was carried out in a study of T cell responses to AZD1222 COVID-19 vaccine. The protocol was immunoSEQ multiplex PCR, while the TCRdb copy is restricted to in-frame clones and leaves out a portion. The sample holds roughly 260,000 clones, roughly 93% seen once. In regard to this clone: The antigen remains unidentified.

Study-wide results and limits: Donors in the cohort were predominantly white British and more often female, and clonal diversity was possibly underestimated. Nearly half of the spike-specific TCRs reportedly recognize variant regions that carry no mutations. Just five or six AZD1222 recipients were seropositive at baseline. Breadth and depth of Spike-specific TCRs rose after two AZD1222 doses.

Germline V lookup: CDR1 MNHEY, CDR2 SVGEGT. There are 13 residues in the CDR3. The V end lost 0 bases, the J end lost 6 bases, and 6 bases lay between the germline ends. The sequence was collected from an adult in good health. V usage is TRBV6-2 or TRBV6-3 and J usage is TRBJ1-5, with D unresolved. Material: peripheral blood, obtained on day 0 of AZD1222 vaccination. For the CDR3, the DNA is TGTGCCAGCAGTTACTCGTCCGGTCAGCCCCAGCATTTT. Its translation: CASSYSSGQPQHF.